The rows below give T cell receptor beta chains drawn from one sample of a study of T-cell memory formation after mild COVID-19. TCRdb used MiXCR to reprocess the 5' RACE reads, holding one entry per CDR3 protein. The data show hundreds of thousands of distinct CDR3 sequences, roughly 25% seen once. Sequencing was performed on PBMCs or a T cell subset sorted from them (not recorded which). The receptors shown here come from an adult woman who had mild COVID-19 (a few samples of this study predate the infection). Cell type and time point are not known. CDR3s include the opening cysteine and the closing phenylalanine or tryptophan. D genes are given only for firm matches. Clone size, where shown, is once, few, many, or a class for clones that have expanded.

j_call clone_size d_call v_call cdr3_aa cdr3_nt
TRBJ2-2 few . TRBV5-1 CASSLMAFDTGELFF TGCGCCAGCAGCTTGATGGCTTTCGACACCGGGGAGCTGTTTTTT
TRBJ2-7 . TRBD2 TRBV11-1 CASSPGGAARVYEQYF TGTGCCAGCAGCCCGGGAGGAGCCGCAAGGGTATACGAGCAGTACTTC
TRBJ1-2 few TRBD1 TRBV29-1 CSVEDRGRGYTF TGCAGCGTTGAAGACAGGGGGCGAGGCTACACCTTC
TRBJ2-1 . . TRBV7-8 CASSLKRRTSEQFF TGTGCCAGCAGCTTAAAAAGGAGGACCAGTGAGCAGTTCTTC
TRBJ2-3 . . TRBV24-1 CATSDFGATDTQYF TGTGCCACCAGTGATTTCGGAGCCACAGATACGCAGTATTTT
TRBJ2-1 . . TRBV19 CASSIELRAPTYNEQFF TGTGCCAGTAGTATAGAGCTCAGGGCCCCTACCTACAATGAGCAGTTCTTC
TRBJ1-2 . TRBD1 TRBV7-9 CASRPPGQLYGYTF TGTGCCAGCAGACCACCGGGACAGCTCTATGGCTACACCTTC
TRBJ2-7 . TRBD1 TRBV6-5 CASTTFRGTGFSEQYF TGTGCCAGCACCACTTTCCGTGGGACAGGGTTTAGCGAGCAGTACTTC
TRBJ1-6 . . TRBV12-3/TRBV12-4 CATFVGASYNSPLHF TGTGCCACCTTCGTGGGAGCCTCCTATAATTCACCCCTCCACTTT
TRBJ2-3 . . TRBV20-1 CSVLERSTDTQYF TGCAGCGTCCTGGAGAGAAGCACAGATACGCAGTATTTT
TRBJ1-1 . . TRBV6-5 CASTFRAMGRGDGMNTEAFF TGTGCCAGCACCTTCCGAGCGATGGGGCGTGGAGATGGGATGAACACTGAAGCTTTCTTT
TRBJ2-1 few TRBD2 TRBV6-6 CASSSSGSYEQFF TGTGCCAGCAGTTCAAGCGGGAGCTATGAGCAGTTCTTC
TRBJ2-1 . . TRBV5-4 CASSFGGAGAYNEQFF TGTGCCAGCAGCTTTGGGGGGGCAGGCGCCTACAATGAGCAGTTCTTC
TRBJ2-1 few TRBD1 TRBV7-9 CASSSSYSPGQGTTPYNEQFF TGTGCCAGCAGCTCCTCCTATTCTCCGGGACAGGGGACTACCCCCTACAATGAGCAGTTCTTC
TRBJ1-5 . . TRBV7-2 CASSLVGWDVYNQPQHF TGTGCCAGCAGCTTAGTAGGTTGGGACGTATACAATCAGCCCCAGCATTTT
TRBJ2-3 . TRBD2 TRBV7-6 CASSLISGTSGTDTQYF TGTGCCAGCAGCCTAATCTCCGGGACTAGCGGCACAGATACGCAGTATTTT
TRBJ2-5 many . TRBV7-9 CASSFFGLEETQYF TGTGCCAGCAGCTTCTTTGGACTTGAGGAGACCCAGTACTTC
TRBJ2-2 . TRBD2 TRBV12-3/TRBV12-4 CASSLTSGRLAGELFF TGTGCCAGCAGTTTGACTAGCGGGAGACTAGCCGGGGAGCTGTTTTTT
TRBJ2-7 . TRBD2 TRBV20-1 CSATRTRGTYEQYF TGCAGTGCTACGCGAACGCGGGGGACCTACGAGCAGTACTTC
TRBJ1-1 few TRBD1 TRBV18 CASSRDRDNTEAFF TGTGCCAGCTCGCGGGACAGGGATAACACTGAAGCTTTCTTT
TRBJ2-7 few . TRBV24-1 CARRGINDLFEPYEQYF TGTGCCCGCCGGGGGATTAACGATTTATTCGAACCCTACGAGCAGTACTTC
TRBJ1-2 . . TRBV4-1 CASSGVANYGYTF TGCGCCAGCAGTGGGGTGGCTAACTATGGCTACACCTTC
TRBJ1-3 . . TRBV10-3 CAIRAVDTIYF TGTGCCATCCGAGCAGTAGACACCATATATTTT
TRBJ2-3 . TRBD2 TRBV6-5 CASSHGLAIDTQYF TGTGCCAGCAGCCACGGACTAGCGATAGATACGCAGTATTTT
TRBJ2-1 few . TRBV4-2 CASSPETLGTSHNEQFF TGTGCCAGCAGCCCTGAGACCCTCGGGACTTCCCACAATGAGCAGTTCTTC
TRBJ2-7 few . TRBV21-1 CASSKGGQYF TGTGCCAGCAGCAAGGGGGGGCAGTACTTC
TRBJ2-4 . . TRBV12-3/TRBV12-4 CASSSLGASLNIQYF TGTGCCAGCAGTTCCCTTGGGGCTTCCTTAAACATTCAGTACTTC
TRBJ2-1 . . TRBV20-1 CSARLSGEQFF TGCAGTGCCCGACTTTCGGGGGAGCAGTTCTTC
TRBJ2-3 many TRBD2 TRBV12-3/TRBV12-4 CASSLTGRGTDTQYF TGTGCCAGCAGTTTGACTGGGAGGGGCACAGATACGCAGTATTTT
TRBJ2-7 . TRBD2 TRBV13 CASSLSSGKNEQYF TGTGCCAGCAGCTTAAGTAGCGGGAAAAACGAGCAGTACTTC
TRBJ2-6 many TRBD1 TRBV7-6 CASSSSRGPGANVLTF TGTGCCAGCAGCTCCTCGAGGGGGCCAGGGGCCAACGTCCTGACTTTC
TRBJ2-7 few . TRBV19 CASSITAATYEQYF TGTGCCAGTAGTATAACGGCAGCGACCTACGAGCAGTACTTC
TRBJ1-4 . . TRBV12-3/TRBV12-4 CASSLFTNEKLFF TGTGCCAGCAGTTTGTTCACTAATGAAAAACTGTTTTTT
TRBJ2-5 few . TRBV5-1 CASSLALGLETQYF TGCGCCAGCAGCTTGGCGCTCGGCCTGGAGACCCAGTACTTC
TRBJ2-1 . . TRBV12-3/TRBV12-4 CASSLQAGTGQFF TGTGCCAGCAGTTTACAGGCGGGGACGGGGCAGTTCTTC